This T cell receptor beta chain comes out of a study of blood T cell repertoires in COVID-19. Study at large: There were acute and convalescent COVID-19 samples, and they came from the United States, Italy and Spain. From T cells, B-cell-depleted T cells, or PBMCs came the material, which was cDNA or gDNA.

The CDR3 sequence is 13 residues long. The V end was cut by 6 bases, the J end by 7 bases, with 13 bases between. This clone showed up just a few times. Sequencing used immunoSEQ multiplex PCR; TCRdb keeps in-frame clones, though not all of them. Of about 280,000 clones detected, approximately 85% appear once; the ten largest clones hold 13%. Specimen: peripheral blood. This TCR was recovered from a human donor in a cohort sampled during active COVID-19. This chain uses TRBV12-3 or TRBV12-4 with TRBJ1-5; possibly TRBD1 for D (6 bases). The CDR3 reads CASSTGWPQPQHF. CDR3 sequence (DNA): TGTGCCAGCAGCACAGGGTGGCCCCAGCCCCAGCATTTT.